The clone carrying this TCR beta chain was observed at least ten times. These data are taken from a study of read filtering for tumor transcriptome and immune sequencing. At the time of active disease, bone marrow was collected from every patient. The length of the CDR3 is 16 residues. Germline lookup yields CDR1 SGHAT and CDR2 FQNNGV. J was trimmed by 3 bases and V by 1 base; bases with no gene match: 4. From roughly 0.4 ug of RNA, a library with molecular barcoded alpha/delta and beta/gamma adaptors was made. TCRdb reprocessed the reads via MiXCR and lists one record per CDR3 protein. The top ten hold about 45% of the sample, which has about 28,000 distinct CDR3 sequences, roughly 14% seen once.

The rearrangement uses TRBV11-2 and TRBJ2-2; TRBD2 aligns across 8 bases. Material for sequencing was a population of CD138-negative cells sorted from bone marrow. This TCR was sampled from a donor older than 35 with multiple myeloma. The CDR3 coding sequence is TGTGCCAGCAGCTTAGTTACGGGAGGGGACACCGGGGAGCTGTTTTTT. It yields the protein CASSLVTGGDTGELFF.